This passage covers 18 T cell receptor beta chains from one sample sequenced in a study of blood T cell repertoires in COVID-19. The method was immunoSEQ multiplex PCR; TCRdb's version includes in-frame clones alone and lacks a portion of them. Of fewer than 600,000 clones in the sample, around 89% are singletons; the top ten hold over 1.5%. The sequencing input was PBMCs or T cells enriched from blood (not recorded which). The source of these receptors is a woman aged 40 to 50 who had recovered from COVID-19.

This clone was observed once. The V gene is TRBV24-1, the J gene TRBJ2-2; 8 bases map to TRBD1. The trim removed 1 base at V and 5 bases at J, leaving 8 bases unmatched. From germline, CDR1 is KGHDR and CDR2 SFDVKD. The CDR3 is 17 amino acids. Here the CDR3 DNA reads TGTGCCACCAGTGATTTAGGAGGACAGGGTTGGACCGGGGAGCTGTTTTTT. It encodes CATSDLGGQGWTGELFF.

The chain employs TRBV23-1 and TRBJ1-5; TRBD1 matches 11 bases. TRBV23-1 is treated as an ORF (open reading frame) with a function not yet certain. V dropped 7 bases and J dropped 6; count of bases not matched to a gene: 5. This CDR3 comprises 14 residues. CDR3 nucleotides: TGCGCCAGCACGGACAGGGGGCTCTCTCAGCCCCAGCATTTT. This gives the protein CASTDRGLSQPQHF.

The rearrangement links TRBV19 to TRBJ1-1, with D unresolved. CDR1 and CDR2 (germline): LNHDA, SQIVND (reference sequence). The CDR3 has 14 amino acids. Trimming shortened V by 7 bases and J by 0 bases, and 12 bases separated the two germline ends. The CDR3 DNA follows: TGTGCCAGTAAAGACACGAGTTTGAACACTGAAGCTTTCTTT. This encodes CASKDTSLNTEAFF.

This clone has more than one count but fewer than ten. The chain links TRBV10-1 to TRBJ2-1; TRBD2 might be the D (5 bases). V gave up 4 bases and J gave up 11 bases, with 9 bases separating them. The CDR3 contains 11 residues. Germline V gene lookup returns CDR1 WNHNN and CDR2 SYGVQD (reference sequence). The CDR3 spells CASSAQRKQFF. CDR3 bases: TGCGCCAGCAGTGCCCAGCGGAAGCAGTTCTTC.

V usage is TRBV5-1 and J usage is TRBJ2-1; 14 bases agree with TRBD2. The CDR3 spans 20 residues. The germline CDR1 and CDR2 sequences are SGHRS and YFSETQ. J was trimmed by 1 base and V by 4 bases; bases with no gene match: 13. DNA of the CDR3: TGCGCCAGCAGCCGCTTTCCGGGACTAGCGGGAGCGGATTCCTACAATGAGCAGTTCTTC. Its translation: CASSRFPGLAGADSYNEQFF.

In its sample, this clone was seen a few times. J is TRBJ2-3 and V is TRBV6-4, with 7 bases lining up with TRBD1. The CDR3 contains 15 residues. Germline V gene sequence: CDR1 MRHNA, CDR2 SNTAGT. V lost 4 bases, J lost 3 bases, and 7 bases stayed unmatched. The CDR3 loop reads CASSAGDRETDTQYF. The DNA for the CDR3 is TGTGCCAGCAGTGCAGGAGACAGGGAGACAGATACGCAGTATTTT.

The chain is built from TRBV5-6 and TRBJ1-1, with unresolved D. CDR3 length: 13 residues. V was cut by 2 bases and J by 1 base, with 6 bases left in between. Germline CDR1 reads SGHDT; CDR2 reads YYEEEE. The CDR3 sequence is CASSFSRNTEAFF. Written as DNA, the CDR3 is TGTGCCAGCAGCTTTAGTCGGAACACTGAAGCTTTCTTT.

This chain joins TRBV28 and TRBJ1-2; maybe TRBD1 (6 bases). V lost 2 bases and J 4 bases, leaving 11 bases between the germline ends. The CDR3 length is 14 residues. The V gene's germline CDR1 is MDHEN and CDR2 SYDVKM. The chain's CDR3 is CASSLGQGTYGYTF. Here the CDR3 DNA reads TGTGCCAGCAGTTTAGGTCAGGGGACCTATGGCTACACCTTC.

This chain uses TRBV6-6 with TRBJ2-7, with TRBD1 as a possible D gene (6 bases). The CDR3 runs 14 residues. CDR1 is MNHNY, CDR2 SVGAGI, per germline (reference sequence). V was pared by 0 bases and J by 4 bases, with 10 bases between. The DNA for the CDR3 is TGTGCCAGCAGTTACTCACCAGGGGCTTACGAGCAGTACTTC. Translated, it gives CASSYSPGAYEQYF.

CDR3 region: CASSSRQPNTGELFF. The CDR3 DNA reads as TGTGCCAGCAGTTCACGACAGCCGAACACCGGGGAGCTGTTTTTT. The chain links TRBV6-2 or TRBV6-3 to TRBJ2-2; TRBD1 might be the D (5 bases). This CDR3 contains 15 residues. The V gene lost 4 bases and the J gene lost 0 bases, with 9 bases spanning the gap. CDR1 and CDR2 (germline): MNHEY, SVGEGT.

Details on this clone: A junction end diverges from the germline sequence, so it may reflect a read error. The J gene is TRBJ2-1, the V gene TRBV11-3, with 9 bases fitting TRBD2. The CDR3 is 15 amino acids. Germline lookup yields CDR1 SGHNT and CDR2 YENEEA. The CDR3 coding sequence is TGTGCCAGCAGCTTAGTCCCTAGCGGGAATGGTGAGAAGTTCTTC. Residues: CASSLVPSGNGEKFF. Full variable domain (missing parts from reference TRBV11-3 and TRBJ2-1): EAGVVQSPRYKIIEKKQPVAFWCNPISGHNTLYWYLQNLGQGPELLIRYENEEAVDDSQLPKDRFSAERLKGVDSTLKIQPAELGDSAVYLCASSLVPSGNGEKFFGPGTRLTVL.

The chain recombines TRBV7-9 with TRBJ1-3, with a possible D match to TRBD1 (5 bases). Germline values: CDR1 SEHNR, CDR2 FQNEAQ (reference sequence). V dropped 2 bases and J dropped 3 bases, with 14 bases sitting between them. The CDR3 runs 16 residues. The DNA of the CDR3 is TGTGCCAGCAGCTTACGGCCTCTCGGGGGTGGAAACACCATATATTTT. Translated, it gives CASSLRPLGGGNTIYF.

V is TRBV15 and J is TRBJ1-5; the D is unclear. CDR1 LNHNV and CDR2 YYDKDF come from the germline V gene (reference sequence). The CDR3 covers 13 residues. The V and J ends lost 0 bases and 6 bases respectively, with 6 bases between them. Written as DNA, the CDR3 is TGTGCCACCAGCAGAGATCAGGTTCAGCCCCAGCATTTT. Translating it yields CATSRDQVQPQHF.

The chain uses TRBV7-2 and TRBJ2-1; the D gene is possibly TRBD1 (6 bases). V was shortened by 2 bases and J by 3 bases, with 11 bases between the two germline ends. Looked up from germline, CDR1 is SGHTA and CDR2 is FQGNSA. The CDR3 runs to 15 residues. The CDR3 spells CASSLQQGVYNEQFF. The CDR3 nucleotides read TGTGCCAGCAGCTTACAACAGGGAGTCTACAATGAGCAGTTCTTC.

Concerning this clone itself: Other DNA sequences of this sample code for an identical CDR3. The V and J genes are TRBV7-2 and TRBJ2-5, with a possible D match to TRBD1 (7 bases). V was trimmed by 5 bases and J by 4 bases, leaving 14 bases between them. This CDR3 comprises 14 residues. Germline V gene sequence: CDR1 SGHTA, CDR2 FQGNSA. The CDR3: CASSPRQGGETQYF. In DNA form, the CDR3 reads TGTGCCAGCAGCCCGCGACAGGGAGGAGAGACCCAGTACTTC.

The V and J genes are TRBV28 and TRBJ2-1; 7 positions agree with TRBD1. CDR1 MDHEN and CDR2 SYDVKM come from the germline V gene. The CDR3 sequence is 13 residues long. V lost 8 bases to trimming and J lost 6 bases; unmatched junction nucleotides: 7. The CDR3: CASLGRGFNEQFF. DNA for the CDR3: TGTGCCAGCCTTGGCAGGGGGTTCAATGAGCAGTTCTTC.

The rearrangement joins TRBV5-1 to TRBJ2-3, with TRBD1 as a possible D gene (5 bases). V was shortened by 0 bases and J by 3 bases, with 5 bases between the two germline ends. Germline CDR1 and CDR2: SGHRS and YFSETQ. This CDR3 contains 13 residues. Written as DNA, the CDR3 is TGCGCCAGCAGCTTGGAGGGGACAGATACGCAGTATTTT. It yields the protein CASSLEGTDTQYF. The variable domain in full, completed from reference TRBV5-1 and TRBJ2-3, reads KAGVTQTPRYLIKTRGQQVTLSCSPISGHRSVSWYQQTPGQGLQFLFEYFSETQRNKGNFPGRFSGRQFSNSRSEMNVSTLELGDSALYLCASSLEGTDTQYFGPGTRLTVL.

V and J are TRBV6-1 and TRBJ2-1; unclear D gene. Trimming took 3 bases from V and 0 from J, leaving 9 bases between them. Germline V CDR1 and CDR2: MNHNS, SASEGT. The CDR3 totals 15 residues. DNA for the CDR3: TGTGCCAGCAGTGAGCGCCTTAGCTCCTACAATGAGCAGTTCTTC. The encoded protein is CASSERLSSYNEQFF.